A single T cell receptor beta chain is shown here with its context. What it binds is unknown. These data are taken from a study of blood T cells in healthy people across ages. Study-level findings and limits: PBMCs were not sorted, which prevented a conclusive comparison of naive versus antigen-experienced cells. Estimates based on one million T cells were treated as lower bounds.

The individuals who served as donors were healthy Caucasians living in Russia, aged roughly 6 to 90. It was with a sample-barcoded 5' primer and a J-beta primer mix that a second PCR of roughly 6 to 12 cycles was run. Each CDR3 protein gets one entry after TCRdb re-called the 5' RACE reads with MiXCR. The data contain hundreds of thousands of distinct CDR3 sequences, 45% to 70% of them singletons. This CDR3 has 17 residues. CDR1 and CDR2 (germline): SGDLS, YYNGEE. With 0 bases clipped from V and 6 bases from J, the junction kept 9 bases outside the gene matches. V gene TRBV9 combines with J gene TRBJ2-3; 11 bases line up with TRBD2. This TCR was recovered from a middle-aged man in good health. The sequenced sample was blood. CDR3 nucleotides: TGTGCCAGCAGCGTAGTTGCTAGCGGGGGGCCCGGGGATACGCAGTATTTT. Translating gives CASSVVASGGPGDTQYF. The complete variable domain, with remaining parts taken from reference TRBV9 and TRBJ2-3, reads DSGVTQTPKHLITATGQRVTLRCSPRSGDLSVYWYQQSLDQGLQFLIQYYNGEERAKGNILERFSAQQFPDLHSELNLSSLELGDSALYFCASSVVASGGPGDTQYFGPGTRLTVL.